The source of this T cell receptor beta chain is a study of identical twins. TCRdb itself ran the 5' RACE reads through MiXCR, one entry per CDR3 protein. The sample shows roughly 250,000 distinct CDR3 sequences, about an eighth of them seen only once. Germline V gene data show CDR1 as DFQATT and CDR2 as SNEGSKA (reference sequence). The V and J ends lost 5 bases and 4 bases respectively, with 12 bases between them. There are 12 residues in the CDR3. Material: memory (CD45RO+) T cells sorted from blood. The J gene is TRBJ2-7, the V gene TRBV20-1; weak D call: TRBD1 (5 bases). This TCR was sampled from a woman in her late teens or twenties in good health. The chain's CDR3 is CSAGVQAYEQYF. The CDR3 bases are TGCAGTGCTGGGGTACAGGCGTACGAGCAGTACTTC.